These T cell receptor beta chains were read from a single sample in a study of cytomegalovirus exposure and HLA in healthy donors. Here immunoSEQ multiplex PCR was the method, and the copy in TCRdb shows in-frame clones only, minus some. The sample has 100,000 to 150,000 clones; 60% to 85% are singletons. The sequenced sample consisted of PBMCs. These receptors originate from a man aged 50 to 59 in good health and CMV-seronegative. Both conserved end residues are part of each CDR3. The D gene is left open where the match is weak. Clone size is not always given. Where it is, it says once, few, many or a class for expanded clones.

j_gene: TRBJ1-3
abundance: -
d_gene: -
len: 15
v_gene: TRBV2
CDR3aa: CASSPDFSSGNTIYF
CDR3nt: TGTGCCAGCAGCCCGGACTTCAGCTCTGGAAACACCATATATTTT

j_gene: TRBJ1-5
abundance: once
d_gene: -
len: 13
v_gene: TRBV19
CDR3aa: CASSKQGNQPQHF
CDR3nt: TGTGCCAGTAGTAAGCAGGGCAATCAGCCCCAGCATTTT

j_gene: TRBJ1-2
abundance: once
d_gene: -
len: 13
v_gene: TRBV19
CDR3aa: CASRVGANYGYTF
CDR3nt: TGTGCCAGTAGGGTTGGAGCTAACTATGGCTACACCTTC

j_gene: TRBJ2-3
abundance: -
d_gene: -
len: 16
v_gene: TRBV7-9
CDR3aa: CSSSPAVGGSTDTQYF
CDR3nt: TGTTCCAGCAGCCCGGCAGTTGGGGGCAGCACAGATACGCAGTATTTT

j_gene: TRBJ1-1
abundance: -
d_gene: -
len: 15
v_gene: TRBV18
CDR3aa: CASSPGTGYNTEAFF
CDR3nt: TGTGCCAGCTCACCGGGTACAGGGTACAACACTGAAGCTTTCTTT

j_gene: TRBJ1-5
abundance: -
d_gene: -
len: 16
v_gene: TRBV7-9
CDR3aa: CASSLDAGNGDQPQHF
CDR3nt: TGTGCCAGCAGCTTAGATGCAGGGAATGGGGATCAGCCCCAGCATTTT

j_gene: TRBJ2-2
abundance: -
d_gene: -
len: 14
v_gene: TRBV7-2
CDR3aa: CASSSPGLTGELFF
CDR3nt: TGTGCCAGCAGCTCCCCAGGGCTCACCGGGGAGCTGTTTTTT

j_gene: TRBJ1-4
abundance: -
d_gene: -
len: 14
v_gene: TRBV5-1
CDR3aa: CASSLGQQNEKLFF
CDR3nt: TGCGCCAGCAGCTTGGGACAGCAAAATGAAAAACTGTTTTTT

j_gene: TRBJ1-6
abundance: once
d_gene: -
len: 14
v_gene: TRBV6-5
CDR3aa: CASSQRQANSPLHF
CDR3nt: TGTGCCAGCTCACAACGCCAGGCTAATTCACCCCTCCACTTT

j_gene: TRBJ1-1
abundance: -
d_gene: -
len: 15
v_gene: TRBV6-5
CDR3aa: CASSVHRAVNTEAFF
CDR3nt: TGTGCCAGCAGTGTCCACAGGGCGGTAAATACTGAAGCTTTCTTT

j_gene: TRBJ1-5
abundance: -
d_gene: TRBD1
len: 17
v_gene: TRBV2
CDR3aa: CASRGRDRGNSNQPQHF
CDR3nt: TGTGCCAGCAGGGGCCGGGACAGGGGGAATAGCAATCAGCCCCAGCATTTT

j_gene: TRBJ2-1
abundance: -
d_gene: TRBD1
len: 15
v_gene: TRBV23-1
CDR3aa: CASLARQGARNEQFF
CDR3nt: TGCGCCAGCCTCGCTAGACAGGGGGCAAGGAATGAGCAGTTCTTC

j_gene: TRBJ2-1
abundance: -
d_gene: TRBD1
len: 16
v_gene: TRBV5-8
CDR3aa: CASSLQGEGTYNEQFF
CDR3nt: TGTGCCAGCAGCTTGCAGGGGGAAGGGACCTACAATGAGCAGTTCTTC

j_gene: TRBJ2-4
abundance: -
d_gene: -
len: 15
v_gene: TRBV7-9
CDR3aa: CASSPSHLAKNIQYF
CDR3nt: TGTGCCAGCAGCCCGTCACACCTAGCCAAAAACATTCAGTACTTC

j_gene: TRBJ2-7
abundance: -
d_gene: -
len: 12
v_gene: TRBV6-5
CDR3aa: CASSYPRGEQYF
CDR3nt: TGTGCCAGCAGTTACCCACGAGGCGAGCAGTACTTC

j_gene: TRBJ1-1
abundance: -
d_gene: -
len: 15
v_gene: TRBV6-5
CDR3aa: CASSPSLPGPTEAFF
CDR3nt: TGTGCCAGCAGCCCGAGTCTCCCAGGGCCCACTGAAGCTTTCTTT

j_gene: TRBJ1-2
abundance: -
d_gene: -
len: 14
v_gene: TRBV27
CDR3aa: CASRGAGGDYGYTF
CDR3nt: TGTGCCAGCAGGGGGGCGGGGGGCGACTATGGCTACACCTTC

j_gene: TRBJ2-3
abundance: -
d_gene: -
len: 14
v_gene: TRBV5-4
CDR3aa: CASSLDSGTDTQYF
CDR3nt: TGTGCCAGCAGCCTGGACAGCGGAACAGATACGCAGTATTTT

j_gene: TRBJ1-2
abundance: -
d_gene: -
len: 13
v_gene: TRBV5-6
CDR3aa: CASSLVSNYGYTF
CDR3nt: TGTGCCAGCAGCTTGGTATCTAACTATGGCTACACCTTC

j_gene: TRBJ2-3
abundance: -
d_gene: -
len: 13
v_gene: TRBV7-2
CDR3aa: CASSSPGADTQYF
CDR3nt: TGTGCCAGCAGCTCCCCAGGGGCAGATACGCAGTATTTT

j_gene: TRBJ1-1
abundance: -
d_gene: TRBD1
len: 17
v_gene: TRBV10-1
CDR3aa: CASRPMNRGKVGTEAFF
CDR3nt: TGCGCCAGCAGACCTATGAACAGGGGGAAGGTGGGGACTGAAGCTTTCTTT

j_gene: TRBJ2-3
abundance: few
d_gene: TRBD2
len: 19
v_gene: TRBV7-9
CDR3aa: CASSLARASGGPSTDTQYF
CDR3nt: TGTGCCAGCAGCTTAGCGAGGGCTAGCGGGGGCCCCAGCACAGATACGCAGTATTTT

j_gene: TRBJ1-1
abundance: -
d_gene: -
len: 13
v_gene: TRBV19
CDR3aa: CASSIGGGPEAFF
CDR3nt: TGTGCCAGTAGTATAGGGGGGGGACCTGAAGCTTTCTTT

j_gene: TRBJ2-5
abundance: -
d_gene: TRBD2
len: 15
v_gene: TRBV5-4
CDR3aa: CASSLGLAGAETQYF
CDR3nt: TGTGCCAGCAGCTTGGGACTAGCGGGGGCAGAGACCCAGTACTTC

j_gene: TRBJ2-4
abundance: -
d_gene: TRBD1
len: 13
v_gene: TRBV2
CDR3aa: CASSGTGRYIQYF
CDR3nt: TGTGCCAGCAGTGGGACAGGGCGATACATTCAGTACTTC

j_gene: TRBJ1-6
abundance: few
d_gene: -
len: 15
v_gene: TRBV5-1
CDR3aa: CASRPGGQPSSPLHF
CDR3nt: TGCGCCAGCAGACCAGGAGGGCAGCCAAGTTCACCCCTCCACTTT

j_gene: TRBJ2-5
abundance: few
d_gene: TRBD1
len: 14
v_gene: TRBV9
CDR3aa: CASSSRTGQETQYF
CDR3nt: TGTGCCAGCAGCTCGCGGACAGGGCAAGAGACCCAGTACTTC

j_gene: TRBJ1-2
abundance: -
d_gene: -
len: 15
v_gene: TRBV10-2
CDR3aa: CASMRGGWASHGYTF
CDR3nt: TGCGCCAGCATGAGGGGAGGATGGGCTTCACATGGCTACACCTTC

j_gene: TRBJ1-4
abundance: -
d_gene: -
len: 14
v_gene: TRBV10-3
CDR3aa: CAIRPDTGGEKLFF
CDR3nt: TGTGCCATCAGACCCGACACCGGAGGTGAAAAACTGTTTTTT

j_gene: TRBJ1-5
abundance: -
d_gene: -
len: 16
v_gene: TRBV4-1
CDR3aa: CASSRTSGGATDTQHF
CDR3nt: TGCGCCAGCAGCCGAACTAGCGGGGGGGCCACAGATACGCAGCATTTT

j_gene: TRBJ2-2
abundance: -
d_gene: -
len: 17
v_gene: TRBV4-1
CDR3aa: CASSQDLTGDNTGELFF
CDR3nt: TGCGCCAGCAGCCAAGATCTTACAGGCGACAACACCGGGGAGCTGTTTTTT

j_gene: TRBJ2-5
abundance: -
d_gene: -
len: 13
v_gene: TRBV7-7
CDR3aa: CASSLDSQETQYF
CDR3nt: TGTGCCAGTAGCCTCGACAGCCAAGAGACCCAGTACTTC

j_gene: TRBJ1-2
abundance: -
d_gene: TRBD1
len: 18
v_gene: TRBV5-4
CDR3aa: CASSPGPGQGLIPRGYTF
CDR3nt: TGTGCCAGCAGCCCGGGGCCGGGACAGGGGTTAATCCCGCGGGGCTACACCTTC

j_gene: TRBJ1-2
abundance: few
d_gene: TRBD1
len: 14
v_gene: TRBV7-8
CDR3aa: CASRPRQGPYGYTF
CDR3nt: TGTGCCAGCAGGCCCAGACAGGGCCCCTATGGCTACACCTTC

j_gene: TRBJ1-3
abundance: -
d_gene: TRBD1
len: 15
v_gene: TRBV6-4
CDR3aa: CASSAKTGVGNTIYF
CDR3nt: TGTGCCAGCAGTGCCAAGACAGGGGTCGGAAACACCATATATTTT

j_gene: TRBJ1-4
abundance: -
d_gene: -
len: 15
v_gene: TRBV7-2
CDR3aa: CASSLGHPTNEKLFF
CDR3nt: TGTGCCAGCAGCTTGGGCCATCCAACTAATGAAAAACTGTTTTTT

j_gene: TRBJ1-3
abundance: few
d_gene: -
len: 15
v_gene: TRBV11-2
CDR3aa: CASSLVPGAGNTIYF
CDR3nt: TGTGCCAGCAGCTTAGTTCCAGGGGCGGGAAACACCATATATTTT

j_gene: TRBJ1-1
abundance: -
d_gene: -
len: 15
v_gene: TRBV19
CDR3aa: CASSTGGGVETEAFF
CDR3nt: TGTGCCAGTAGCACGGGGGGCGGGGTTGAAACTGAAGCTTTCTTT

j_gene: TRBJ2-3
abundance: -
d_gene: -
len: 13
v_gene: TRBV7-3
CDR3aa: CASSLTQRDTQYF
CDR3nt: TGTGCCAGCAGCTTAACGCAGCGGGATACGCAGTATTTT